This T cell receptor (beta chain) was identified in a study of technical replicates of blood from several donors. Trimming removed 4 bases at V and 0 bases at J, with 12 bases between. The CDR3 runs to 14 residues. Germline CDR1 SQVTM, CDR2 ANQGSEA. TCRdb's copy holds only in-frame clones and misses some; the assay was immunoSEQ multiplex PCR. The data show 70,000 or so clones, 80% to 95% seen once. This TCR came from a human donor in good health. The chain employs TRBV29-1 and TRBJ1-1, with D unclear. Sequences were obtained from T cells isolated from PBMCs. The CDR3 DNA reads as TGCAGCGTTGTGGTCGTACTCTTGAACACTGAAGCTTTCTTT. This gives the protein CSVVVVLLNTEAFF.